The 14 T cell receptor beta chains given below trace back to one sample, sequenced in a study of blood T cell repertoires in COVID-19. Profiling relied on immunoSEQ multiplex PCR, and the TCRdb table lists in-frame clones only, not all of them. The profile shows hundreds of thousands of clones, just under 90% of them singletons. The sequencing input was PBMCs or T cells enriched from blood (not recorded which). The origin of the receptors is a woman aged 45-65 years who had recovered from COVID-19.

The CDR3 DNA is TGTGCCAGCAGCCCCCGTGAGGGTGCCTACGAGCAGTACTTC. This translates into CASSPREGAYEQYF. The chain links TRBV7-8 to TRBJ2-7; a possible D gene is TRBD2 (5 bases). Deletions cut 5 bases from V and 2 bases from J, with 13 bases between. This CDR3 spans 14 amino acids. The germline gives CDR1 SGHVS, CDR2 FQNEAQ.

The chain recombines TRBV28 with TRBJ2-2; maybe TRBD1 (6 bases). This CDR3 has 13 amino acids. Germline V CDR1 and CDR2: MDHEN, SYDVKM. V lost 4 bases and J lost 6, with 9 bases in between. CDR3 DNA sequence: TGTGCCAGCAGTTCAGGGGTTCCCGGGGAGCTGTTTTTT. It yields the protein CASSSGVPGELFF.

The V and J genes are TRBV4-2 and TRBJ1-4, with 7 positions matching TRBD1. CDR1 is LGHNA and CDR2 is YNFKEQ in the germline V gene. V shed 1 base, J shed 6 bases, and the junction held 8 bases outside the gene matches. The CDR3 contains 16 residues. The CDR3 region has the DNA TGTGCCAGCAGCCAAGCAGGTCAGGGGGTTTATGAAAAACTGTTTTTT. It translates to CASSQAGQGVYEKLFF.

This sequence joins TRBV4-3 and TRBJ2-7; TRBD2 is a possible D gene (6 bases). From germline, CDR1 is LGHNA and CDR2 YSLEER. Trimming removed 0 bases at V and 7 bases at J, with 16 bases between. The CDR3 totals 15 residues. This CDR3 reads CASSQDQRRGSEQYF. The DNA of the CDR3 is TGCGCCAGCAGCCAAGATCAGAGGCGGGGAAGTGAGCAGTACTTC.

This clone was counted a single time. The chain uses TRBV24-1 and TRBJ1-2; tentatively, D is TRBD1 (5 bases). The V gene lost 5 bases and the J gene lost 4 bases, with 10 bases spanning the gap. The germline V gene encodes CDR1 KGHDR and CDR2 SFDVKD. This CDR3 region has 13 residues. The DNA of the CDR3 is TGTGCCACCAGTGGCCTGGGGGGCTATGGCTACACCTTC. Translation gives CATSGLGGYGYTF.

The CDR3 DNA reads as TGTGCCAGCAGCGTAGCCCTAGCGGGGCACTCCCTGTTTGGAGATACGCAGTATTTT. It encodes CASSVALAGHSLFGDTQYF. V usage is TRBV9 and J usage is TRBJ2-3; TRBD2 matches 9 bases. The length of the CDR3 is 19 residues. Germline trimming cut 0 bases from V and 5 bases from J; bases unmatched to any gene: 16. Germline CDR1 is SGDLS and CDR2 is YYNGEE.

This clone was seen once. CDR3 sequence reads: CASSSMSGTEAFF. DNA for the CDR3: TGTGCCAGCAGCTCTATGTCAGGCACTGAAGCTTTCTTT. This chain joins TRBV7-2 and TRBJ1-1; D unresolved. V dropped 4 bases and J dropped 4 bases, with 10 bases sitting between them. Germline V gene lookup returns CDR1 SGHTA and CDR2 FQGNSA. This CDR3 has 13 residues.

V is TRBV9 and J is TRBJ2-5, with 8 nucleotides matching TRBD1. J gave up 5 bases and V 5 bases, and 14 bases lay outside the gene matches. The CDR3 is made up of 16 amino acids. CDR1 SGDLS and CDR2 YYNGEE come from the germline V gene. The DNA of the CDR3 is TGTGCCAGCAGTGGTGGGCAGGGGGCTCTTTTGGAGACCCAGTACTTC. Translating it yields CASSGGQGALLETQYF.

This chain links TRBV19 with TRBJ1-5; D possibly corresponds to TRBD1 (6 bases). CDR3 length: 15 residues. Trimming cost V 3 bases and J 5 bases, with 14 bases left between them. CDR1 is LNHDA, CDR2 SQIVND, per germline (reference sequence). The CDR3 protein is CASSIVSGEYQPQHF. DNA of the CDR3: TGTGCCAGTAGTATTGTTTCAGGGGAATATCAGCCCCAGCATTTT.

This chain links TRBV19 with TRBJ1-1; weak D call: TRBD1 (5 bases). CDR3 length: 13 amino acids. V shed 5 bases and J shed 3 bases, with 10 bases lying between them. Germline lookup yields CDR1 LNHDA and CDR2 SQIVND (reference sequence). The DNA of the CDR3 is TGTGCCAGTAGTCCTACCAGGGACACTGAAGCTTTCTTT. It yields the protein CASSPTRDTEAFF.

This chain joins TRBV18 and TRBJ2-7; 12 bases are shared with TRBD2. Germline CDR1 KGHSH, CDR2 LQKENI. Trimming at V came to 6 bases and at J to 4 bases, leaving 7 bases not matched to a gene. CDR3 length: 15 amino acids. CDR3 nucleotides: TGTGCCAGCTCCCAAGGACTAGCGGGGACTTACGAGCAGTACTTC. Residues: CASSQGLAGTYEQYF. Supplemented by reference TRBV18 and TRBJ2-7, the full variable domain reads NAGVMQNPRHLVRRRGQEARLRCSPMKGHSHVYWYRQLPEEGLKFMVYLQKENIIDESGMPKERFSAEFPKEGPSILRIQQVVRGDSAAYFCASSQGLAGTYEQYFGPGTRLTVT.

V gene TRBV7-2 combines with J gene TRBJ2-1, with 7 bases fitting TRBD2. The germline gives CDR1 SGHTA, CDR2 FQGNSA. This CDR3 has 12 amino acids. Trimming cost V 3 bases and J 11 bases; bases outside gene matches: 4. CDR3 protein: CASSFFGGKQFF. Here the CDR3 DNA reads TGTGCCAGCAGCTTTTTCGGGGGGAAGCAGTTCTTC.

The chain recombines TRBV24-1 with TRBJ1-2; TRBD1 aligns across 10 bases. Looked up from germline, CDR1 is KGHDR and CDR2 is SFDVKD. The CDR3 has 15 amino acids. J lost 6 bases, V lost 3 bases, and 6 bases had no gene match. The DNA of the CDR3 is TGTGCCACCAGTGATAAGGGGACAGGGGCAGATGGCTACACCTTC. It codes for CATSDKGTGADGYTF.

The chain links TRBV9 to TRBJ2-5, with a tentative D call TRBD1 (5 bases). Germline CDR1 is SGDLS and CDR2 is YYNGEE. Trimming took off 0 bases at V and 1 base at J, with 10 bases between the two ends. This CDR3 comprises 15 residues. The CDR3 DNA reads TGTGCCAGCAGCGTAGACACAGGACCCCAAGAGACCCAGTACTTC. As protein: CASSVDTGPQETQYF. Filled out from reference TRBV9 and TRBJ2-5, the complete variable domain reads DSGVTQTPKHLITATGQRVTLRCSPRSGDLSVYWYQQSLDQGLQFLIQYYNGEERAKGNILERFSAQQFPDLHSELNLSSLELGDSALYFCASSVDTGPQETQYFGPGTRLLVL.